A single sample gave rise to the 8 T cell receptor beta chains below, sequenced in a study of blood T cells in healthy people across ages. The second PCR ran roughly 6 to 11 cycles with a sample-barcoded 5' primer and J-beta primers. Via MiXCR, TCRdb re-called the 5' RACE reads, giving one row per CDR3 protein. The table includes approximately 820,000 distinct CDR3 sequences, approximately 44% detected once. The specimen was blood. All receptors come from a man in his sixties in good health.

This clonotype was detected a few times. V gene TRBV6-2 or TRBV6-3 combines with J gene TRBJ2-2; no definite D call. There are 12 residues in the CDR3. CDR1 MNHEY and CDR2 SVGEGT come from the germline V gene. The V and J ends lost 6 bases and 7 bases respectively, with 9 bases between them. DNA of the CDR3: TGTGCCAGCAGGGGCTTTGGCGGGGAGCTGTTTTTT. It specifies CASRGFGGELFF.

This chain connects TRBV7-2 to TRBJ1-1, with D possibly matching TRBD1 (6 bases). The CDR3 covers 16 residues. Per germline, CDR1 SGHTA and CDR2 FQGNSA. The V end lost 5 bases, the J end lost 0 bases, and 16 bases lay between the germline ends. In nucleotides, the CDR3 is TGTGCCAGCAGCCAAATACCGGGACACCTGAACACTGAAGCTTTCTTT. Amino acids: CASSQIPGHLNTEAFF.

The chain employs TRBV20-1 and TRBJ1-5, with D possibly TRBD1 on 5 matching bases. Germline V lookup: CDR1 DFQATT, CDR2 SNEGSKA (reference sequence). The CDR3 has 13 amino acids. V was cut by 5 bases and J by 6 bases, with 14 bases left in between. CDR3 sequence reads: CSAGGEFGQPQHF. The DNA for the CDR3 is TGCAGTGCTGGAGGGGAGTTCGGTCAGCCCCAGCATTTT.

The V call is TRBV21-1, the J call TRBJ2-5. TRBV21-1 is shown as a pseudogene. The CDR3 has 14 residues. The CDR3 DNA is TGTGCCAGCAGCAAACATATCTCCTACAATGAGCAGTACTTC. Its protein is CASSKHISYNEQYF.

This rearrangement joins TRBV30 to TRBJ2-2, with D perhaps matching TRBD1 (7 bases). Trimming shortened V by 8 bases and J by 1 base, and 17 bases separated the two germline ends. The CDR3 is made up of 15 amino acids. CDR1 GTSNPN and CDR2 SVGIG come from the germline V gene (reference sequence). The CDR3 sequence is CAGNAGQLNTGELFF. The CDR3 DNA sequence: TGTGCCGGAAACGCGGGACAGTTGAACACCGGGGAGCTGTTTTTT. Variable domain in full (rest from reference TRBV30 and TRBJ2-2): SQTIHQWPATLVQPVGSPLSLECTVEGTSNPNLYWYRQAAGRGLQLLFYSVGIGQISSEVPQNLSASRPQDRQFILSSKKLLLSDSGFYLCAGNAGQLNTGELFFGEGSRLTVL.

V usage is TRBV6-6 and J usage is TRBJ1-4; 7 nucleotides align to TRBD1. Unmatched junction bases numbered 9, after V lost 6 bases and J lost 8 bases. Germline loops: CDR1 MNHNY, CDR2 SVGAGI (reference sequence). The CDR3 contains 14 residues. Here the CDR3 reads CASSPTGTVEKLFF. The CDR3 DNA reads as TGTGCCAGCAGCCCAACCGGGACAGTCGAAAAACTGTTTTTT.

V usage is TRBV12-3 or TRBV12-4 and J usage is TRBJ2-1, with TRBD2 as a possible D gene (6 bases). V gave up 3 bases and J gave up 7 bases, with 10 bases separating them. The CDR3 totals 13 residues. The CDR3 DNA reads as TGTGCCAGCAGTTTGTCGGGGAGGAATGAGCAGTTCTTC. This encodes CASSLSGRNEQFF.

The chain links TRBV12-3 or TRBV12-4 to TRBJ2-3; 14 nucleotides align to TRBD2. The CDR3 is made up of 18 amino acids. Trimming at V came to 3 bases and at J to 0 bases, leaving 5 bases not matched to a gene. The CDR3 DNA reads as TGTGCCAGCAGTTTCGGGACTAGCGGGAGCCCTAGCACAGATACGCAGTATTTT. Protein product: CASSFGTSGSPSTDTQYF.